Below are 24 T cell receptor beta chains sequenced from a single sample in a study of identical twins. TCRdb re-called the 5' RACE reads with MiXCR, one entry per CDR3 protein. Among 450,000 to 600,000 distinct CDR3 sequences, about a fifth were seen once, and the ten largest hold approximately 0.49%. The same specimen was also included in a second study, on yellow fever vaccine responses in identical twins.

The sequencing sample was made of CD4+ T cells sorted from blood. The source is a woman between 18 and 30 years old in good health.

The table lists this clonotype with a few counts. The chain joins TRBV5-1 to TRBJ1-1; D gene uncertain. Trimming cost V 4 bases and J 1 base, with 8 bases left between them. The CDR3 runs to 13 residues. Germline assignment: CDR1 SGHRS and CDR2 YFSETQ. CDR3 sequence reads: CASSVTRNTEAFF. The CDR3 DNA follows: TGCGCCAGCAGCGTCACAAGGAACACTGAAGCTTTCTTT.

This clonotype was found a few times. The chain uses TRBV28 and TRBJ1-6; 7 nucleotides align to TRBD1. The CDR3 totals 15 residues. Germline-derived CDR1 and CDR2 are MDHEN and SYDVKM. The junction had 12 bases not matched to a gene; V was cut back by 6 bases and J by 10 bases. DNA for the CDR3: TGTGCCAGCAGCCGACCGACAGGGTCTGGGTCACCCCTCCACTTT. It translates to CASSRPTGSGSPLHF.

This rearrangement joins TRBV20-1 to TRBJ2-3; no reliable D call. The CDR3 sequence is 14 residues long. CDR1 is DFQATT, CDR2 SNEGSKA, per germline (reference sequence). Trimming left V 0 bases short and J 3 bases short, with 10 bases between. Here the CDR3 DNA reads TGCAGTGCTAGAGACCCCCTTTGGACAGATACGCAGTATTTT. Protein product: CSARDPLWTDTQYF.

The J gene is TRBJ2-3, the V gene TRBV7-8; 11 nucleotides match TRBD2. V lost 5 bases, J lost 4 bases, and 8 bases stayed unmatched. Per the germline V gene, CDR1 is SGHVS and CDR2 is FQNEAQ. CDR3 length: 16 residues. The chain's CDR3 is CASSPLAGGRADTQYF. In DNA form, the CDR3 reads TGTGCCAGCAGCCCATTAGCGGGAGGGAGGGCAGATACGCAGTATTTT.

J is TRBJ2-4 and V is TRBV5-1, with no clear D. The V end lost 2 bases, the J end lost 9 bases, and 12 bases lay between the germline ends. CDR3 size: 13 residues. Germline CDR1 reads SGHRS; CDR2 reads YFSETQ. The CDR3 region is CASSLRLSGIQYF. CDR3 nucleotide sequence: TGCGCCAGCAGCTTAAGACTTAGTGGCATTCAGTACTTC. The full variable domain, completed using reference TRBV5-1 and TRBJ2-4, is KAGVTQTPRYLIKTRGQQVTLSCSPISGHRSVSWYQQTPGQGLQFLFEYFSETQRNKGNFPGRFSGRQFSNSRSEMNVSTLELGDSALYLCASSLRLSGIQYFGAGTRLSVL.

This clonotype has only a few counts. CDR3 bases: TGTGCCAGCAGCAAGGACAGGGTTACAGATACGCAGTATTTT. Its translation: CASSKDRVTDTQYF. This chain connects TRBV7-3 to TRBJ2-3, with 8 bases matching TRBD1. Trimming at V came to 5 bases and at J to 3 bases, leaving 4 bases not matched to a gene. Looked up from germline, CDR1 is SGHTA and CDR2 is FQGTGA. The CDR3 runs 14 residues.

The chain couples TRBV16 to TRBJ2-7; TRBD1 is a possible D gene (5 bases). V lost 4 bases and J 5 bases, leaving 21 bases between the germline ends. Germline CDR1 and CDR2: KGHSY and FQNENV. The CDR3 sequence is 16 residues long. As DNA, the CDR3 is TGTGCCAGCAGCCCGCCGCGAGGCAGGGTTAGCCACGAGCAGTACTTC. Protein: CASSPPRGRVSHEQYF.

The chain uses TRBV6-2 or TRBV6-3 and TRBJ2-1; D uncertain. V dropped 3 bases and J dropped 6 bases, with 9 bases sitting between them. The CDR3 consists of 13 residues. Germline V gives CDR1 MNHEY, CDR2 SVGEGT. CDR3 residues: CASSYVSTNEQFF. CDR3 nucleotides: TGTGCCAGCAGTTATGTGTCCACCAATGAGCAGTTCTTC.

The rearrangement links TRBV28 to TRBJ2-5, with D possibly TRBD2 on 5 matching bases. V gave up 3 bases and J gave up 0 bases, with 8 bases separating them. Germline loops: CDR1 MDHEN, CDR2 SYDVKM. The CDR3 sequence is 14 residues long. The CDR3 region is CASSLEEYQETQYF. The CDR3 DNA reads as TGTGCCAGCAGTTTGGAGGAGTACCAAGAGACCCAGTACTTC.

The chain carries TRBV12-3 or TRBV12-4 and TRBJ1-1, with D hard to call. The CDR3 loop spans 16 amino acids. Trimming pared 1 base from V and 1 base from J, leaving 13 bases between. In DNA, the CDR3 is TGTGCCAGCAGTTTAGAGAGTATATCTTCGAACACTGAAGCTTTCTTT. Translated, it gives CASSLESISSNTEAFF.

Many counts were recorded for this clonotype. J is TRBJ2-3 and V is TRBV5-6; TRBD2 might be the D (6 bases). The CDR3 is 14 amino acids. Germline V gene data show CDR1 as SGHDT and CDR2 as YYEEEE. V lost 1 base, J lost 2 bases, and 8 bases lay in between. The DNA for the CDR3 is TGTGCCAGCAGCTTGCGGGGGAACACAGATACGCAGTATTTT. Its protein product is CASSLRGNTDTQYF.

In its sample, this clonotype was seen many times. The chain is built from TRBV24-1 and TRBJ2-2; TRBD2 is a possible D gene (5 bases). The germline V and J ends were trimmed by 9 bases and 3 bases, with 13 bases remaining between them. The CDR3 runs 14 residues. Germline V gene sequence: CDR1 KGHDR, CDR2 SFDVKD. The CDR3 coding sequence is TGTGCCACCCGCTCCAGAGCGGACACCGGGGAGCTGTTTTTT. This gives the protein CATRSRADTGELFF.

The V and J genes are TRBV3-1 and TRBJ2-5, with a tentative D call TRBD2 (5 bases). Germline CDR1 reads LGHDT; CDR2 reads YNNKEL (reference sequence). The CDR3 runs to 18 residues. V was cut by 10 bases and J by 4 bases, with 31 bases left in between. Here the CDR3 DNA reads TGTGCCACCTGCCAAGACGTTGGGCTAGCCATTGGCGGAGAGACCCAGTACTTC. Protein sequence: CATCQDVGLAIGGETQYF.

This chain connects TRBV2 to TRBJ2-3, with D unclear. Looked up from germline, CDR1 is SNHLY and CDR2 is FYNNEI. The CDR3 has 15 amino acids. The ends were cut back, 7 bases at V and 1 base at J, with 15 bases in the middle. CDR3 sequence reads: CASTGLGRGTDTQYF. CDR3 coding DNA: TGTGCCAGCACTGGGCTGGGTAGAGGCACAGATACGCAGTATTTT.

The CDR3 DNA follows: TGTGCCAGCAGGTCAGCCAACTCTGGAAACACCATATATTTT. Its translation is CASRSANSGNTIYF. V gene TRBV27 combines with J gene TRBJ1-3; D uncertain. Per germline, CDR1 MNHEY and CDR2 SMNVEV (reference sequence). V lost 6 bases to trimming and J lost 0 bases, with 9 bases between them. The CDR3 has 14 residues.

The chain links TRBV12-3 or TRBV12-4 to TRBJ1-2; 7 bases align to TRBD1. The CDR3 is 14 residues long. The trim removed 3 bases at V and 7 bases at J, leaving 8 bases unmatched. CDR3 in amino acids: CASSFVGGESGYTF. For the CDR3, the DNA is TGTGCCAGCAGTTTTGTAGGGGGCGAGTCTGGCTACACCTTC.

The V call is TRBV28, the J call TRBJ2-7; D is unresolved. Germline CDR1 is MDHEN and CDR2 is SYDVKM. V dropped 6 bases and J dropped 4 bases, with 10 bases sitting between them. The CDR3 length is 12 residues. Written as DNA, the CDR3 is TGTGCCAGCAGACGGACCGTATACGAGCAGTACTTC. Its translation is CASRRTVYEQYF.

The V call is TRBV5-1, the J call TRBJ2-1, with D perhaps assigned TRBD1 or TRBD2 (7 bases each). Germline lookup yields CDR1 SGHRS and CDR2 YFSETQ. V lost 0 bases to trimming and J lost 14 bases, with 21 bases between them. This CDR3 region has 15 residues. Here the CDR3 DNA reads TGCGCCAGCAGCTTGGGACAGGGAGACCAAGGGAGGGAGTTCTTC. It specifies CASSLGQGDQGREFF.

The CDR3 reads CASSTGTQGLYEQYF. DNA of the CDR3: TGTGCCAGCAGCACCGGGACTCAGGGCTTATACGAGCAGTACTTC. This chain uses TRBV6-1 with TRBJ2-7; the D gene is possibly TRBD2 (6 bases). CDR1 and CDR2 (germline): MNHNS, SASEGT. V gave up 6 bases and J gave up 4 bases, with 19 bases separating them. The CDR3 runs to 15 residues.

The CDR3 region has the DNA TGCAGTGCTAGAGGGTGGGGGGGGCACGGCTACAATGAGCAGTTCTTC. This encodes CSARGWGGHGYNEQFF. The gene calls are TRBV20-1 and TRBJ2-1; D may be TRBD2 (7 bases). Germline CDR1 DFQATT, CDR2 SNEGSKA (reference sequence). The CDR3 contains 16 residues. The V gene lost 1 base and the J gene lost 3 bases, with 16 bases spanning the gap.

This chain uses TRBV5-5 with TRBJ2-1; TRBD2 matches 8 bases. V lost 4 bases and J lost 6; bases outside the gene matches: 12. Germline V gene sequence: CDR1 SGHKS, CDR2 YYEKEE (reference sequence). There are 16 residues in the CDR3. The CDR3 nucleotides read TGTGCCAGCAGCATTGGTACTAGCGGTTTTGTCAATGAGCAGTTCTTC. This sequence encodes CASSIGTSGFVNEQFF.

This clonotype was observed a handful of times. The chain couples TRBV12-3 or TRBV12-4 to TRBJ1-5, with TRBD1 identical over 7 bases. CDR3 length: 16 residues. The J segment lost 6 bases and the V segment lost 5 bases, leaving 13 bases of the junction unmatched. This CDR3 is CASSLRGDSRRQPQHF. For the CDR3, the DNA is TGTGCCAGCAGTCTCAGGGGGGACAGTAGGCGTCAGCCCCAGCATTTT.

This clonotype has only a few counts. The rearrangement uses TRBV6-1 and TRBJ2-3; possibly TRBD1 for D (6 bases). The length of the CDR3 is 15 residues. The germline V gene encodes CDR1 MNHNS and CDR2 SASEGT. The V end lost 6 bases, the J end lost 2 bases, and 15 bases lay between the germline ends. CDR3 loop: CASRAGTLFTDTQYF. The CDR3 DNA reads as TGTGCCAGCAGGGCCGGGACACTATTCACAGATACGCAGTATTTT.

The chain couples TRBV6-1 to TRBJ1-5; no clear D gene. Per germline, CDR1 MNHNS and CDR2 SASEGT. This CDR3 has 11 amino acids. The V gene lost 4 bases and the J gene lost 4 bases, with 2 bases spanning the gap. CDR3 region: CASSGNQPQHF. The CDR3 nucleotides are TGTGCCAGCAGTGGAAATCAGCCCCAGCATTTT.